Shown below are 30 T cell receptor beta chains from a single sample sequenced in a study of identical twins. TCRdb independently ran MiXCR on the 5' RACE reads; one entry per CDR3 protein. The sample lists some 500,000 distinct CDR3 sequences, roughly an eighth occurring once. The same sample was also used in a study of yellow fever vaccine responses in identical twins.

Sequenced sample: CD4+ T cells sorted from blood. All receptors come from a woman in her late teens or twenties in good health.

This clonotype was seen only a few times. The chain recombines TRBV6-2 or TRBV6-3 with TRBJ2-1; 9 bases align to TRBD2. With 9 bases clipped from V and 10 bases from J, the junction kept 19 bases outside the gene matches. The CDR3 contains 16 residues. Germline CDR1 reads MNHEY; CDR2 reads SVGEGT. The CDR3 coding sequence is TGTGCCAGTGATACTGCCGGACTAGCGCCCGGAGGGGAGCAGTTCTTC. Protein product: CASDTAGLAPGGEQFF.

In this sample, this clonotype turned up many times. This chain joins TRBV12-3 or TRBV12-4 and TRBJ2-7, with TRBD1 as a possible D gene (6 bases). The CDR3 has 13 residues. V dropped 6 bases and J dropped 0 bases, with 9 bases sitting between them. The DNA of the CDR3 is TGTGCCAGCAGCCGGGACAACTCCTACGAGCAGTACTTC. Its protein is CASSRDNSYEQYF.

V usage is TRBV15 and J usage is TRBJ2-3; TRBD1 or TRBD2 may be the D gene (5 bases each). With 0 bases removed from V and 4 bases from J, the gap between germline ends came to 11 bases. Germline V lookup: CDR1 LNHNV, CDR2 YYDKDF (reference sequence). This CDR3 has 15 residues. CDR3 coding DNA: TGTGCCACCAGCAGAGATTCAGGGAGCGCAGATACGCAGTATTTT. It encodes CATSRDSGSADTQYF.

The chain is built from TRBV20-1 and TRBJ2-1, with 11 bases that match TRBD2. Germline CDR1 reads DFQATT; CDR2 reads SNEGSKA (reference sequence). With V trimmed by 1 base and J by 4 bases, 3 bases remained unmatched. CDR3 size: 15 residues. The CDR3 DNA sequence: TGCAGTGCTAGAGGTTCTAGCGGGGGGTACAATGAGCAGTTCTTC. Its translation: CSARGSSGGYNEQFF.

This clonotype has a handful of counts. In DNA form, the CDR3 reads TGCGCCAGCAGGGGACCTCGCTCTAGCGGGAGTTATAATGAGCAGTTCTTC. As protein: CASRGPRSSGSYNEQFF. The chain employs TRBV10-2 and TRBJ2-1; 10 nucleotides agree with TRBD2. The CDR3 totals 17 residues. CDR1 is WSHSY, CDR2 SAAADI, per germline. V dropped 6 bases and J dropped 7; count of bases not matched to a gene: 15.

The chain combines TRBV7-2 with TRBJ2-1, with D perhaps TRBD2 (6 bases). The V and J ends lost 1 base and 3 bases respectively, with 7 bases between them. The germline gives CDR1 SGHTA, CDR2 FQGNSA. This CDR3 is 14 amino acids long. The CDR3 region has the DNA TGTGCCAGCAGCTTAGGACTAGGCTACAATGAGCAGTTCTTC. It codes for CASSLGLGYNEQFF.

CDR3 loop: CSARDIRGFNSPLHF. In DNA form, the CDR3 reads TGCAGTGCTAGAGATATTAGAGGTTTCAATTCACCCCTCCACTTT. This chain links TRBV20-1 with TRBJ1-6; D is unclear. The CDR3 extends over 15 amino acids. Germline assignment: CDR1 DFQATT and CDR2 SNEGSKA (reference sequence). Between the trimmed V and J ends, which lost 0 bases and 7 bases, there was a span of 13 bases.

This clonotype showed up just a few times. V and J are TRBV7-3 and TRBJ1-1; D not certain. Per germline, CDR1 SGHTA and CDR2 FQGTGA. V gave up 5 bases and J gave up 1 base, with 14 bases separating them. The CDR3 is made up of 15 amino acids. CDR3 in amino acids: CASSPQGRKNTEAFF. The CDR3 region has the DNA TGTGCCAGCAGCCCCCAAGGACGGAAGAACACTGAAGCTTTCTTT.

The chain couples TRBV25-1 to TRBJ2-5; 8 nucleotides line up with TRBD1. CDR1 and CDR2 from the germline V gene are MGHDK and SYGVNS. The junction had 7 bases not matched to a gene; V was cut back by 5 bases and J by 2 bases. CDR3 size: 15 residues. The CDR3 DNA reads TGTGCCAGCAGTCCCCCTGGGACAGGTCAAGAGACCCAGTACTTC. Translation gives CASSPPGTGQETQYF.

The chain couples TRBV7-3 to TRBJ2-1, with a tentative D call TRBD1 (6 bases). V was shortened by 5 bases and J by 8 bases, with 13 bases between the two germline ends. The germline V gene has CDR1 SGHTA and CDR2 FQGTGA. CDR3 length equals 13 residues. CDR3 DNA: TGTGCCAGCAGCACCCCCGACAGGCATGAGCAGTTCTTC. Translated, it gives CASSTPDRHEQFF.

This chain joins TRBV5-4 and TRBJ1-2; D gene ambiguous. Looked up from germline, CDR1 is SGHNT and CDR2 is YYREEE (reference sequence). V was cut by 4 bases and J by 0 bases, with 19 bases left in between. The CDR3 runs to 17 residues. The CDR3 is CASSPSFIRESNYGYTF. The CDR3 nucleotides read TGTGCCAGCAGCCCAAGTTTTATTCGTGAATCTAACTATGGCTACACCTTC.

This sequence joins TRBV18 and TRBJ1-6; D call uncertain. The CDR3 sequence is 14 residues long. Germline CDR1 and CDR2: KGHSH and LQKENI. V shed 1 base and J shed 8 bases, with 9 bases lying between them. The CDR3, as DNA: TGTGCCAGCTCACCACTAAACAGAGATTCACCCCTCCACTTT. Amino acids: CASSPLNRDSPLHF.

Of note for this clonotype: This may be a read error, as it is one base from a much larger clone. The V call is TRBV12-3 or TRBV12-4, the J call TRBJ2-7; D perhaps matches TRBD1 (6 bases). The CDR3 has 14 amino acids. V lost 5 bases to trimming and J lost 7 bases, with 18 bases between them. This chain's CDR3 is CASSNNWGLYEQYF. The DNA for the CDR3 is TGTGCCAGCAGTAACAACTGGGGGCTGTATGAGCAGTACTTC.

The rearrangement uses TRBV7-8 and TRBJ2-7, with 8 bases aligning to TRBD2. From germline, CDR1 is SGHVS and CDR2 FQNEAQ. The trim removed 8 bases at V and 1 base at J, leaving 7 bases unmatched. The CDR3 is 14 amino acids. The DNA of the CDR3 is TGTGCCAGCGGACGAAGCGGGGGATCCTACGAGCAGTACTTC. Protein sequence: CASGRSGGSYEQYF.

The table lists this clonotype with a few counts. As DNA, the CDR3 is TGTGCCAGCAGTGAATCGACAGGGATCTACGAGCAGTACTTC. Protein: CASSESTGIYEQYF. V and J are TRBV25-1 and TRBJ2-7, with 7 bases lining up with TRBD1. The CDR3 extends over 14 amino acids. Germline trimming cut 1 base from V and 3 bases from J; bases unmatched to any gene: 3. Germline assignment: CDR1 MGHDK and CDR2 SYGVNS.

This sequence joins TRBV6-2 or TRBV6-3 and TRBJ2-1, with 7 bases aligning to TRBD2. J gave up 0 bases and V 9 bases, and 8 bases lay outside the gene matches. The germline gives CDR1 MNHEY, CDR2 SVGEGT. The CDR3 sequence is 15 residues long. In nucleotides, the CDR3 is TGTGCCAGTCGTTTCCGGGACTACTCCTACAATGAGCAGTTCTTC. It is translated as CASRFRDYSYNEQFF.

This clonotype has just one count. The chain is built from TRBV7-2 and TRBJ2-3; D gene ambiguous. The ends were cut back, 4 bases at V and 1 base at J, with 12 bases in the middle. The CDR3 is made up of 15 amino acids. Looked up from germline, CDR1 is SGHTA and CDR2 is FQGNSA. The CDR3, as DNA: TGTGCCAGCAGCTCCCGTCCCGTGGGCACAGATACGCAGTATTTT. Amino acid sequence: CASSSRPVGTDTQYF.

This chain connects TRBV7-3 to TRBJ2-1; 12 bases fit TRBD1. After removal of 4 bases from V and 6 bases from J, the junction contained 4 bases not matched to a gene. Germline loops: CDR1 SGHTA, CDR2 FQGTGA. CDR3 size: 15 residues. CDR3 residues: CASSSGQGAFNEQFF. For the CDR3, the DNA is TGTGCCAGCAGCTCGGGACAGGGGGCTTTCAATGAGCAGTTCTTC.

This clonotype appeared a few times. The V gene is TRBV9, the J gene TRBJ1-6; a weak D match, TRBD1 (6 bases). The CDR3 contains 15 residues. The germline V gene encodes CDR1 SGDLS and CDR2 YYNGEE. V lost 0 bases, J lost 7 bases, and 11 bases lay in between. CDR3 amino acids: CASSVAGRGNSPLHF. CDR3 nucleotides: TGTGCCAGCAGCGTAGCCGGCAGGGGCAATTCACCCCTCCACTTT.

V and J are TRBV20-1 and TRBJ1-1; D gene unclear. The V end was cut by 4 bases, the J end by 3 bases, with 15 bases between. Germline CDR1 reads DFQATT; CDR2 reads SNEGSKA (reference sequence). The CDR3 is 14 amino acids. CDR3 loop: CSAKERYRDTEAFF. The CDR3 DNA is TGCAGTGCTAAGGAGCGTTATAGGGACACTGAAGCTTTCTTT.

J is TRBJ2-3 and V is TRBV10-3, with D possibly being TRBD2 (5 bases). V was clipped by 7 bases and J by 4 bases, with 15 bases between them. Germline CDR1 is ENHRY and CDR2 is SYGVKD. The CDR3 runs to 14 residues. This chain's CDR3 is CAIKRLPEADTQYF. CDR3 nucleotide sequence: TGTGCCATCAAACGCCTACCGGAGGCAGATACGCAGTATTTT.

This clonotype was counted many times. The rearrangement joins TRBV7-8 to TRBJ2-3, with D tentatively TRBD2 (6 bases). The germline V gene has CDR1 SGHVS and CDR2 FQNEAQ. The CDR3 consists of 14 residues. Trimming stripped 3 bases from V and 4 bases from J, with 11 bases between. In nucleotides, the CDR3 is TGTGCCAGCAGCTTGATGCGGGATGCAGATACGCAGTATTTT. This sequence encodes CASSLMRDADTQYF.

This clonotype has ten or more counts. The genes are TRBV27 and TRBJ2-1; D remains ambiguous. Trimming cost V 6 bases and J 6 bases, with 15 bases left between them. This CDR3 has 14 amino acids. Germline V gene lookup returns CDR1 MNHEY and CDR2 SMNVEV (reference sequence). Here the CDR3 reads CASSPKAASNEQFF. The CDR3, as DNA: TGTGCCAGCAGCCCCAAGGCCGCTAGCAATGAGCAGTTCTTC.

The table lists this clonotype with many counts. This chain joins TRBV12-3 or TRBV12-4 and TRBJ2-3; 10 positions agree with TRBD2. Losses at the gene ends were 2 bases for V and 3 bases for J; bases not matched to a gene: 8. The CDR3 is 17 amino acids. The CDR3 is CASSLQSLAGRTDTQYF. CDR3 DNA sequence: TGTGCCAGCAGTTTACAATCACTAGCGGGACGGACAGATACGCAGTATTTT.

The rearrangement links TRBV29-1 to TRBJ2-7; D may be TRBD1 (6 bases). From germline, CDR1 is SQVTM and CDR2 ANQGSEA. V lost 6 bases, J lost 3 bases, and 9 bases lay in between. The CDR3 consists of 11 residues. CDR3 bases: TGCAGCGTAGCGGACAGCTACGAGCAGTACTTC. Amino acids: CSVADSYEQYF.

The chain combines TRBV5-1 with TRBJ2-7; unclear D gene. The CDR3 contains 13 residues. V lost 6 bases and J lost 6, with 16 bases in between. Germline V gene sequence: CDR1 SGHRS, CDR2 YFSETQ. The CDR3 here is CASMVREATEQYF. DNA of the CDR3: TGCGCCAGCATGGTGAGAGAGGCTACCGAGCAGTACTTC. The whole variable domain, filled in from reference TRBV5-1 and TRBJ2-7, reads KAGVTQTPRYLIKTRGQQVTLSCSPISGHRSVSWYQQTPGQGLQFLFEYFSETQRNKGNFPGRFSGRQFSNSRSEMNVSTLELGDSALYLCASMVREATEQYFGPGTRLTVT.

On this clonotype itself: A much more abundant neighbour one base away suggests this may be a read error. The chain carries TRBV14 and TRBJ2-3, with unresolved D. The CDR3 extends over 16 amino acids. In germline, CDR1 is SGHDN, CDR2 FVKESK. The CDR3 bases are TGTGCCAGCAGCCAAGACCTTACTGCACCCACACATACGCAGTATTTT. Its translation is CASSQDLTAPTHTQYF.

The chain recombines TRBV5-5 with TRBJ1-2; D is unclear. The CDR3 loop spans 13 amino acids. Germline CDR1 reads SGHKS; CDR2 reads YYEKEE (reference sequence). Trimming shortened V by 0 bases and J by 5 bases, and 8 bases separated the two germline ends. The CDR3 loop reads CASSLASGYGYTF. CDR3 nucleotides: TGTGCCAGCAGCTTGGCCTCTGGATATGGCTACACCTTC.

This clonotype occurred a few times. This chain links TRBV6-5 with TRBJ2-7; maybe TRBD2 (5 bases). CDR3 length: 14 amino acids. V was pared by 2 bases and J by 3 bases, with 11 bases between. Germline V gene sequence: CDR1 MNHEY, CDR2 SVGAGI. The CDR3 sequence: CASSYSHGNYEQYF. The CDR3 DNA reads TGTGCCAGCAGTTACAGCCACGGGAACTACGAGCAGTACTTC.

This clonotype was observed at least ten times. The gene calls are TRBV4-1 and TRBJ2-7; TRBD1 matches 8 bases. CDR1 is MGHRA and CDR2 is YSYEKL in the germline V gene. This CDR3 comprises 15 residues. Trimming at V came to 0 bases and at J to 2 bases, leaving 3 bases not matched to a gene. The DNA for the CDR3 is TGCGCCAGCAGCCAAGACAGGGGGCTCGCCTACGAGCAGTACTTC. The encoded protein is CASSQDRGLAYEQYF.